This is a list of T cell receptor beta chains from one sample in a study of early T cells in non-severe SARS-CoV-2 infection. MiXCR was run by TCRdb on the 5' RACE reads, yielding one entry per CDR3 protein. The sample consists of approximately 69,000 distinct CDR3 sequences, about an eighth of them appearing once. The sample was whole blood, taken at baseline. The source of these receptors is an adult who was a healthcare worker with PCR-confirmed SARS-CoV-2 infection or an uninfected control (not recorded which). Each CDR3 is given with its conserved first and last residue. Each record gives: clone size, CDR3 length, J gene, D gene, V gene, CDR3 protein, CDR3 DNA. A D gene is named only where the DNA matches it firmly. Only some rows state a clone size, as once, few, many or a class for expanded clones.

>many|15|TRBJ2-1|TRBD2|TRBV11-2
CASSVTSGGLNEQFF
TGTGCCAGCAGTGTTACTAGCGGGGGGCTCAATGAGCAGTTCTTC
>-|18|TRBJ2-1|TRBD2|TRBV11-2
CASSLDAQRGAGYNEQFF
TGTGCCAGCAGCTTAGATGCCCAGCGGGGGGCCGGATACAATGAGCAGTTCTTC
>-|14|TRBJ1-2|TRBD1|TRBV7-8
CASSYRGQNYGYTF
TGTGCCAGCAGCTACAGGGGGCAAAACTATGGCTACACCTTC
>-|14|TRBJ2-3|TRBD2|TRBV6-1
CASRVAGGTDTQYF
TGTGCCAGCAGGGTAGCGGGGGGCACAGATACGCAGTATTTT
>-|13|TRBJ1-1|-|TRBV7-9
CASSLEGGLEAFF
TGTGCCAGCAGCTTAGAAGGGGGACTTGAAGCTTTCTTT
>many|15|TRBJ1-4|TRBD1|TRBV28
CASIADREGNEKLFF
TGTGCCAGCATTGCGGACAGGGAGGGTAATGAAAAACTGTTTTTT
>many|14|TRBJ1-2|-|TRBV2
CASIPGTARYGYTF
TGTGCCAGCATCCCCGGGACCGCTCGCTATGGCTACACCTTC
>-|16|TRBJ1-3|-|TRBV12-3/TRBV12-4
CASTPGPVKSGNTIYF
TGTGCCAGCACCCCGGGCCCGGTGAAGTCTGGAAACACCATATATTTT
>few|15|TRBJ2-7|-|TRBV7-8
CASSLVFRGGSEQYF
TGTGCCAGCAGCTTAGTATTCAGGGGAGGGAGCGAGCAGTACTTC
>-|15|TRBJ2-5|TRBD2|TRBV20-1
CSPERLGLAEETQYF
TGCAGTCCTGAAAGACTCGGACTAGCGGAAGAGACCCAGTACTTC
>few|13|TRBJ1-6|-|TRBV12-3/TRBV12-4
CASTQTENSPLHF
TGTGCCAGCACCCAGACAGAAAATTCACCCCTCCACTTT
>many|14|TRBJ2-7|-|TRBV9
CASSVEAASYEQYF
TGTGCCAGCAGCGTAGAAGCCGCATCCTACGAGCAGTACTTC
>-|17|TRBJ2-1|TRBD2|TRBV20-1
CSALQGSGGESYNEQFF
TGCAGTGCCCTTCAGGGAAGCGGGGGGGAATCCTACAATGAGCAGTTCTTC
>-|14|TRBJ1-1|-|TRBV6-6
CASSTVGAGTEAFF
TGTGCCAGCAGCACCGTGGGGGCGGGCACTGAAGCTTTCTTT
>-|14|TRBJ1-5|-|TRBV5-6
CASTSWTADQPQHF
TGTGCCAGCACCTCTTGGACAGCCGATCAGCCCCAGCATTTT
>-|17|TRBJ2-2|TRBD2|TRBV4-2
CASSQEPRGGGTGELFF
TGTGCCAGCAGCCAAGAACCTCGGGGGGGCGGCACCGGGGAGCTGTTTTTT
>-|14|TRBJ1-3|-|TRBV5-1
CASSWDNSGNTIYF
TGCGCCAGCAGCTGGGACAACTCTGGAAACACCATATATTTT
>few|16|TRBJ2-3|-|TRBV5-6
CASSQQWMINTDTQYF
TGTGCCAGCAGCCAACAGTGGATGATTAACACAGATACGCAGTATTTT
>few|15|TRBJ1-2|-|TRBV4-1
CASNDGQTNNYGYTF
TGCGCCAGCAACGATGGACAGACCAATAACTATGGCTACACCTTC
>-|15|TRBJ2-7|TRBD1|TRBV6-6
CASRPTGTASYEQYF
TGTGCCAGCAGACCAACCGGGACAGCCTCCTACGAGCAGTACTTC
>many|18|TRBJ1-4|-|TRBV3-1
CASSHLLQPGGTNEKLFF
TGTGCCAGCAGCCACCTCTTGCAGCCGGGGGGAACTAATGAAAAACTGTTTTTT
>many|15|TRBJ1-5|-|TRBV18
CASSPRGQLNQPQHF
TGTGCCAGCTCACCACGCGGGCAGCTTAATCAGCCCCAGCATTTT
>few|14|TRBJ2-5|TRBD2|TRBV28
CASSPGGPPETQYF
TGTGCCAGCAGTCCGGGGGGGCCTCCAGAGACCCAGTACTTC
>-|17|TRBJ2-1|TRBD2|TRBV19
CASSIAGQATTSGPAFF
TGTGCCAGTAGTATCGCCGGACAGGCCACAACTAGCGGGCCTGCATTCTTC
>few|13|TRBJ1-1|-|TRBV6-5
CASTVAADTEAFF
TGTGCCAGCACCGTAGCAGCGGACACTGAAGCTTTCTTT
>many|14|TRBJ1-1|-|TRBV7-2
CASSLKGIGTEAFF
TGTGCCAGCAGCTTAAAAGGAATTGGTACTGAAGCTTTCTTT
>-|15|TRBJ1-5|TRBD1|TRBV7-9
CASSSLTGESQPQHF
TGTGCCAGCAGCTCCCTGACAGGGGAAAGTCAGCCCCAGCATTTT
>many|23|TRBJ1-3|-|TRBV9
CASSVDSPERVWPDNSSGNTIYF
TGTGCCAGCAGCGTAGACTCCCCGGAGCGGGTCTGGCCCGACAACTCCTCTGGAAACACCATATATTTT
>-|15|TRBJ2-5|-|TRBV20-1
CSARDAQGGGETQYF
TGCAGTGCTAGAGATGCACAGGGCGGTGGGGAGACCCAGTACTTC
>-|16|TRBJ1-2|TRBD1|TRBV7-2
CASSLAGTGGDYGYTF
TGTGCCAGCAGCTTAGCTGGGACAGGGGGCGACTATGGCTACACCTTC
>few|15|TRBJ1-1|TRBD1|TRBV4-2
CASSQGTGFGTEAFF
TGTGCCAGCAGCCAAGGGACAGGGTTTGGCACTGAAGCTTTCTTT
>many|14|TRBJ1-4|-|TRBV7-9
CASSFVDFGGKLFF
TGTGCCAGCAGCTTTGTCGACTTTGGGGGAAAACTGTTTTTT
>many|15|TRBJ1-5|-|TRBV20-1
CSARSLGKSSPAQHF
TGCAGTGCTAGGTCCTTGGGGAAAAGTAGTCCGGCCCAGCATTTT
>-|16|TRBJ2-5|-|TRBV7-6
CASSPRRGSYQETQYF
TGTGCCAGCAGCCCCAGAAGGGGGTCGTACCAAGAGACCCAGTACTTC
>many|15|TRBJ1-4|-|TRBV18
CASSPPRTGNEKLFF
TGTGCCAGCTCACCACCGCGCACGGGAAATGAAAAACTGTTTTTT
>once|15|TRBJ2-1|TRBD2|TRBV14
CASSPERGGYNEQFF
TGTGCCAGCAGCCCTGAGCGGGGCGGCTACAATGAGCAGTTCTTC
>many|16|TRBJ1-1|-|TRBV7-6
CASSSGGAGMNTEAFF
TGTGCCAGCAGCTCTGGTGGGGCAGGGATGAACACTGAAGCTTTCTTT
>-|14|TRBJ2-1|TRBD2|TRBV20-1
CSAIRGGLQSEQFF
TGCAGTGCTATTCGGGGGGGCCTACAGAGTGAGCAGTTCTTC
>-|15|TRBJ1-2|-|TRBV6-2/TRBV6-3
CASRMNVERASGYTF
TGTGCCAGCAGGATGAACGTAGAGCGGGCGTCTGGCTACACCTTC
>few|13|TRBJ2-2|-|TRBV12-3/TRBV12-4
CASRKQGAGELFF
TGTGCCAGCAGGAAACAGGGCGCCGGGGAGCTGTTTTTT
>-|13|TRBJ2-1|-|TRBV27
CASSLSGDNEQFF
TGTGCCAGCAGTTTATCAGGGGACAATGAGCAGTTCTTC
>many|15|TRBJ1-2|TRBD1|TRBV9
CASSVGTGFSYGYTF
TGTGCCAGCAGCGTTGGGACAGGGTTTTCCTATGGCTACACCTTC
>few|17|TRBJ1-3|-|TRBV2
CASSDPGDRASGNTIYF
TGTGCCAGCAGTGATCCCGGCGACCGGGCCTCTGGAAACACCATATATTTT
>-|24|TRBJ2-4|-|TRBV11-3
CASSLAVLVPPATISPLAKNIQYF
TGTGCCAGCAGCTTAGCCGTACTAGTTCCCCCGGCCACAATAAGTCCCCTAGCCAAAAACATTCAGTACTTC
>few|16|TRBJ1-5|-|TRBV7-2
CASSLGMGVNNQPQHF
TGTGCCAGCAGCTTAGGAATGGGGGTAAACAATCAGCCCCAGCATTTT
>-|14|TRBJ2-7|TRBD1|TRBV27
CARITGTGAYEQYF
TGTGCCAGGATCACCGGGACAGGAGCCTACGAGCAGTACTTC
>few|15|TRBJ1-2|-|TRBV7-6
CASSPAGAPNYGYTF
TGTGCCAGCAGCCCAGCGGGGGCTCCTAACTATGGCTACACCTTC
>many|14|TRBJ2-2|-|TRBV6-2/TRBV6-3
CASSHNRNTGELFF
TGTGCCAGCAGTCATAATAGAAACACCGGGGAGCTGTTTTTT
>many|15|TRBJ2-3|-|TRBV6-1
CASRPLDGATNTQYF
TGTGCCAGCAGACCTTTGGACGGGGCCACGAATACGCAGTATTTT
>many|15|TRBJ1-5|TRBD1|TRBV28
CASRPGTGGMQPQHF
TGTGCCAGCAGACCCGGGACAGGGGGCATGCAGCCCCAGCATTTT
>few|17|TRBJ2-3|TRBD2|TRBV5-1
CASSLGPPSGGADTQYF
TGCGCCAGCAGCTTGGGTCCGCCTAGCGGGGGTGCAGATACGCAGTATTTT
>medium-sized|14|TRBJ2-1|-|TRBV2
CASSSGGANNEQFF
TGTGCCAGCAGTTCAGGGGGGGCGAACAATGAGCAGTTCTTC
>-|13|TRBJ1-1|-|TRBV20-1
CSAWSGKATEAFF
TGCAGTGCTTGGTCAGGGAAGGCCACTGAAGCTTTCTTT
>many|19|TRBJ2-4|-|TRBV18
CASSLTPHSYPKGKNIQYF
TGTGCCAGCTCACTCACCCCCCATTCTTATCCTAAGGGCAAAAACATTCAGTACTTC
>many|13|TRBJ2-1|-|TRBV11-2
CASSLQLLNEQFF
TGTGCCAGCAGCTTACAGCTGCTCAATGAGCAGTTCTTC